Listed here are 9 T cell receptor beta chains from one sample, sequenced in a study of a mutant IDH1 vaccine in newly diagnosed glioma (dated by TCRdb to the early 2020s). Their recognized antigens are unknown. The library came from the immunoSEQ multiplex PCR assay. In TCRdb, the immuneACCESS table is reduced to in-frame sequences with V and J assigned. These tables do not hold every clone; where another copy was compared, an unresolved V gene accounts for under half, and the others remain unexplained. Counted in this sample were roughly 39,000 clones; around 82% of them appeared once. The leading ten clones occupy around 5.5% of the sample. The time point label corresponds to: week 5, during vaccination. Each vaccine dose was 300 ug of a 20-mer mutant IDH1 peptide in Montanide, given subcutaneously with topical imiquimod. This material consisted of PBMCs, taken from a glioma patient whose treatment included an IDH1 peptide vaccine. These receptors were obtained from a man between 40 and 49 years old with glioma.

This chain joins TRBV11-1 and TRBJ2-7; 12 nucleotides agree with TRBD2. CDR3 length: 14 amino acids. V shed 5 bases, J shed 8 bases, and the junction held 7 bases outside the gene matches. Germline CDR1 reads SGHAT; CDR2 reads FQDESV (reference sequence). The CDR3 here is CASSLLAGGYQQYF. The CDR3 nucleotides are TGTGCCAGCAGCCTACTAGCGGGGGGCTATCAGCAGTACTTC. Supplemented by reference TRBV11-1 and TRBJ2-7, the full variable domain reads EAEVAQSPRYKITEKSQAVAFWCDPISGHATLYWYRQILGQGPELLVQFQDESVVDDSQLPKDRFSAERLKGVDSTLKIQPAELGDSAMYLCASSLLAGGYQQYFGPGTRLTVT.

The V call is TRBV4-1, the J call TRBJ1-2; D ambiguous. Germline V gives CDR1 MGHRA, CDR2 YSYEKL. The CDR3 covers 15 residues. Trimming stripped 0 bases from V and 5 bases from J, with 13 bases between. Here the CDR3 reads CASSQDWRLGYGYTF. The DNA of the CDR3 is TGCGCCAGCAGCCAAGATTGGAGGCTGGGGTATGGCTACACCTTC.

This rearrangement joins TRBV10-3 to TRBJ1-6; D may be TRBD1 (6 bases). CDR1 is ENHRY, CDR2 SYGVKD, per germline. V was shortened by 6 bases and J by 6 bases, with 15 bases between the two germline ends. The CDR3 spans 15 residues. The CDR3 sequence: CAIRGSGQSNSPLHF. The DNA of the CDR3 is TGTGCCATCAGGGGGTCTGGACAGTCTAATTCACCCCTCCACTTT.

J is TRBJ2-3 and V is TRBV4-2, with TRBD2 identical over 8 bases. This CDR3 comprises 17 residues. Germline trimming cut 4 bases from V and 0 bases from J; bases unmatched to any gene: 9. In germline, CDR1 is LGHNA, CDR2 YNFKEQ. CDR3 residues: CASSLLRAGDSTDTQYF. In nucleotides, the CDR3 is TGTGCCAGCAGCCTTCTACGAGCGGGGGATAGCACAGATACGCAGTATTTT.

This clone was observed once. The CDR3 reads CASSSHGTFNYEQYF. In nucleotides, the CDR3 is TGTGCCAGCAGCTCCCACGGGACTTTTAACTACGAGCAGTACTTC. The chain recombines TRBV7-9 with TRBJ2-7, with D tentatively TRBD2 (6 bases). CDR3 length equals 15 residues. Trimming stripped 4 bases from V and 3 bases from J, with 16 bases between. Germline CDR1 is SEHNR and CDR2 is FQNEAQ (reference sequence). The full variable domain, in which reference TRBV7-9 and TRBJ2-7 provide the parts outside the CDR3, is DTGVSQNPRHKITKRGQNVTFRCDPISEHNRLYWYRQTLGQGPEFLTYFQNEAQLEKSRLLSDRFSAERPKGSFSTLEIQRTEQGDSAMYLCASSSHGTFNYEQYFGPGTRLTVT.

The chain couples TRBV5-1 to TRBJ2-5, with D perhaps TRBD1 (6 bases). V was clipped by 8 bases and J by 1 base, with 15 bases between them. The germline V gene has CDR1 SGHRS and CDR2 YFSETQ. The CDR3 covers 14 residues. The CDR3 sequence is CASRTVTFQETQYF. The CDR3 DNA is TGCGCCAGTAGGACAGTTACTTTCCAAGAGACCCAGTACTTC.

V is TRBV6-5 and J is TRBJ1-6; D gene unclear. Germline loops: CDR1 MNHEY, CDR2 SVGAGI. The CDR3 covers 14 residues. V was clipped by 8 bases and J by 1 base, with 9 bases between them. Written as DNA, the CDR3 is TGTGCCAGCCGCGCCCCGTCCTATAATTCACCCCTCCACTTT. Residues: CASRAPSYNSPLHF.

This clone turned up a few times. This sequence joins TRBV10-3 and TRBJ1-1, with D unclear. Germline CDR1 reads ENHRY; CDR2 reads SYGVKD. The CDR3 is 12 amino acids. V lost 6 bases and J 1 base, leaving 6 bases between the germline ends. CDR3 sequence (DNA): TGTGCCATCAGGACACAGAACACTGAAGCTTTCTTT. Amino acid sequence: CAIRTQNTEAFF.

This clone was counted once. The V and J genes are TRBV9 and TRBJ1-2; D is perhaps TRBD1 (5 bases). The CDR3 covers 12 residues. Germline CDR1 reads SGDLS; CDR2 reads YYNGEE. Trimming shortened V by 0 bases and J by 7 bases, and 7 bases separated the two germline ends. The CDR3 sequence is CASSVAGGGYTF. The CDR3 DNA is TGTGCCAGCAGCGTAGCGGGGGGTGGCTACACCTTC.